The clone carrying this T cell receptor (beta chain) was counted a few times. Antigen unknown. This specimen comes from a study of T cell repertoires in cytomegalovirus infection. Overall study findings and caveats: HLA-C-restricted CMV-specific TCR beta clonotypes were dominant in the ex vivo response.

MiXCR, applied by TCRdb to the reads, yields one record per CDR3 protein. The sample shows a few hundred thousand distinct CDR3 sequences, around 27% of them seen only once. CDR3 size: 13 residues. Looked up from germline, CDR1 is DFQATT and CDR2 is SNEGSKA (reference sequence). Between the trimmed V and J ends, which lost 6 bases and 8 bases, there was a span of 16 bases. Sequencing input: PBMCs. This clonotype was sampled from a human donor in good health (CMV status not recorded). Some clones in this sample may be carry-over from other donors' samples. The V gene is TRBV20-1, the J gene TRBJ2-2, with unresolved D. The CDR3 reads CSAVRTPAGELFF. CDR3 DNA sequence: TGCAGTGCCGTCCGAACCCCGGCTGGGGAGCTGTTTTTT.